These T cell receptor beta chains were read from a single sample in a study of cytomegalovirus exposure and HLA in healthy donors. Assay used: immunoSEQ multiplex PCR; TCRdb lists only in-frame clones, some missing. The sample has 150,000 or so clones; 84% are singletons. The sample comprised PBMCs. The receptors were sampled from a boy younger than 10 in good health and CMV-seronegative. CDR3s include the opening cysteine and the closing phenylalanine or tryptophan. The order of the fields is D gene, CDR3 length, V gene, J gene, clone size, CDR3 protein, CDR3 DNA. A D gene is named only where the DNA matches it firmly. Not all rows give a size; the values are once, few, many and, for expanded clones, a class.

D: TRBD2
length: 15
V: TRBV13
J: TRBJ2-7
size: -
CDR3: CASSSKRGPFYEQYF
DNA: TGTGCCAGCAGCTCGAAGCGGGGACCTTTTTACGAGCAGTACTTC

D: -
length: 15
V: TRBV18
J: TRBJ2-3
size: -
CDR3: CASSPQSGASDTQYF
DNA: TGTGCCAGCTCACCACAGTCGGGAGCTAGCGATACGCAGTATTTT

D: TRBD2
length: 17
V: TRBV19
J: TRBJ2-1
size: -
CDR3: CASSIGWAGDTYNEQFF
DNA: TGTGCCAGTAGTATCGGGTGGGCGGGAGATACCTACAATGAGCAGTTCTTC

D: -
length: 13
V: TRBV4-2
J: TRBJ2-3
size: -
CDR3: CASSPYRVDTQYF
DNA: TGTGCCAGCAGCCCCTACAGGGTAGATACGCAGTATTTT

D: TRBD2
length: 14
V: TRBV6-6
J: TRBJ2-2
size: -
CDR3: CASMGGANTGELFF
DNA: TGTGCCAGCATGGGAGGGGCCAACACCGGGGAGCTGTTTTTT

D: TRBD1
length: 14
V: TRBV2
J: TRBJ1-2
size: -
CDR3: CASSPTGINYGYTF
DNA: TGTGCCAGCTCGCCGACAGGGATTAACTATGGCTACACCTTC

D: -
length: 17
V: TRBV10-3
J: TRBJ1-5
size: -
CDR3: CAISESITGLVNQPQHF
DNA: TGTGCCATCAGTGAGTCGATAACAGGGTTAGTCAATCAGCCCCAGCATTTT

D: -
length: 17
V: TRBV5-1
J: TRBJ1-4
size: few
CDR3: CASSLDPPGHAGAKLFF
DNA: TGCGCCAGCAGCTTGGACCCGCCTGGTCACGCGGGGGCAAAACTGTTTTTT

D: -
length: 12
V: TRBV5-1
J: TRBJ1-2
size: -
CDR3: CASSPRGNGYTF
DNA: TGCGCCAGCAGCCCCAGGGGAAATGGCTACACCTTC

D: TRBD2
length: 15
V: TRBV9
J: TRBJ2-1
size: -
CDR3: CASSVSGRRGNEQFF
DNA: TGTGCCAGCAGCGTAAGCGGGAGAAGAGGGAATGAGCAGTTCTTC

D: -
length: 14
V: TRBV19
J: TRBJ1-5
size: -
CDR3: CASKDQGWNQPQHF
DNA: TGTGCCAGTAAAGATCAGGGCTGGAATCAGCCCCAGCATTTT

D: TRBD1
length: 15
V: TRBV19
J: TRBJ1-2
size: -
CDR3: CASSMGQGAFYGYTF
DNA: TGTGCCAGTTCTATGGGGCAGGGGGCATTCTATGGCTACACCTTC

D: -
length: 13
V: TRBV19
J: TRBJ1-1
size: -
CDR3: CASIHSQNTEAFF
DNA: TGTGCCAGTATTCACTCTCAGAACACTGAAGCTTTCTTT